This TCR beta chain appears in the sequencing data of a study of shared clonotypes between healthy human individuals (TCRdb year 2020). Study-level background: A few men and a couple of women, aged 18 to 49 years, made up the cohort. Different laboratories and diverse techniques were used to prepare libraries and sequence TCR repertoires, to increase sequencing depth and limit assay-specific biases. To estimate repertoire size and how much clonotype sharing occurs between individuals, the study deeply sequenced the blood TCR repertoires of five healthy adults. For each donor, three plates each were used for CD4 naive and CD4 memory, two plates were used for CD8 naive, and one plate was used for CD8 memory. Between about 0.94 and 10 billion PBMCs per donor were obtained by leukapheresis. What the study reported, not specific to this receptor: Compared with non-shared clonotypes, clonotypes shared by all four sorted-subset donors had higher generation probabilities. The small number of donors limited the genetic and exposure-history diversity represented. Pairwise subsampling led to the expectation that sequencing depth would affect the degree of clonotype sharing among donors. Incomplete sequencing was indicated by rarefaction of sorted-subset datasets, despite the large sequencing depth. Estimated clonotype richness was generally larger for naive than for memory subsets. Sampling was limited to blood, and TCR repertoires in tissue likely differ from TCR repertoires in blood. Across a few donors, about 4.5% of naive CD4, 3% to 4% of naive CD8, about 2.3% of memory CD4, and about 0.44% of memory CD8 clonotypes were shared.

Donors were healthy HIV-negative adults with no recently reported acute infections or vaccinations. Only Caucasian adults living in Nashville, Tennessee, USA were represented among the donors. CD4+ T cells were enriched by magnetic negative selection; naive cells were then positively selected on CD45RA, and the negative fraction formed the memory subset. Blood was collected by leukapheresis, and PBMCs were isolated by Ficoll-Histopaque density gradient centrifugation and then cryopreserved in liquid nitrogen vapor phase. Analytical flow cytometry was used to check the purity and quantity of each magnetically sorted T cell population. Genomic DNA was isolated from every sorted fraction and measured by UV absorbance on a Nanodrop 2000c. In the case of this clone: Its cognate antigen has yet to be identified. No much larger clone exists at a distance of one base, and base qualities are not known.

Using the deep immunoSEQ assay, multiplex PCR amplified TCR CDR3 regions from genomic DNA. Genomic DNA extracted from each cell subset was distributed evenly over all wells of several immunoSEQ 96-well plates, and each plate served as one replicate. For sorted subsets, about 0.2 ug genomic DNA, equal to 30,000 to 35,000 T cell genomes, was loaded into each replicate PCR. The purified libraries were quantified using a Qubit 3.0 fluorometer, sized with a Bioanalyzer 2100, and then quantified again using the KAPA Library Quantification kit. A separate single-read 150-cycle Illumina NextSeq 550 flow cell was used to sequence each immunoSEQ 96-well plate. Regarding the original processing steps: Because the immunoSEQ output included only junctional sequences and no quality scores, the filtering could not be the same as the filtering used for full-length reads. Sequences were annotated with PyIR, a Python wrapper for IgBLAST v1.9, using IMGT germline references to assign V/J genes and CDR3. Any read was removed if the V/J assignment was weak (E-value above 1e-6), the CDR3 was missing, or the read contained stop codons, out-of-frame junctions, or ambiguous translated residues. V3J clonotypes were defined as sequences sharing an identical inferred V gene, J gene, and CDR3 amino acid sequence. To compute the percentage overlap between repertoires, the number of shared unique clonotypes was divided by the size of the smaller repertoire. Richness of each repertoire was evaluated using RTK rarefaction, the Chao1 estimator, and Recon v2.1 estimates of unobserved clonotypes. For all TCRbeta clonotypes obtained by the gDNA method from a few donors, generation probabilities were computed with OLGA. TCRdb took over this immuneACCESS table, retaining in-frame rearrangements with V and J assigned. Such tables are incomplete; in checked studies, under half of the missing clones stem from an unresolved V gene, and the remainder is unexplained. V and J calls and clone size come straight from that table; D and trimming were deduced from the DNA. The sample includes 2 million to 3 million clones, with roughly 93% observed a single time. Approximately 0.35% of the sample is taken by the ten largest.

The germline V gene yields MRHNA for CDR1 and SNTAGT for CDR2. V is cut by 0 bases and J by 6 bases, and the space between the germline ends is 15 bases. The CDR3 sequence holds 16 residues, the cysteine and phenylalanine included. CDR3 DNA only is kept here, 48 bases in frame from base 1. The sample consisted of naive CD4+ T cells from PBMCs. Sample cell subset or site, as interpreted from the label and publication: CD45RA+ positively selected. This clonotype originated in a man aged 18 to 29 in good health. Some clones in this sample may be carry-over from other donors' samples. The V and J segments used are TRBV6-4 and TRBJ2-1, with TRBD1 tentatively as D gene (5 bases match). CDR3 region: CASSDSTVNLINEQFF. The bases read TGTGCCAGCAGTGACTCGACAGTAAACCTTATCAATGAGCAGTTCTTC.